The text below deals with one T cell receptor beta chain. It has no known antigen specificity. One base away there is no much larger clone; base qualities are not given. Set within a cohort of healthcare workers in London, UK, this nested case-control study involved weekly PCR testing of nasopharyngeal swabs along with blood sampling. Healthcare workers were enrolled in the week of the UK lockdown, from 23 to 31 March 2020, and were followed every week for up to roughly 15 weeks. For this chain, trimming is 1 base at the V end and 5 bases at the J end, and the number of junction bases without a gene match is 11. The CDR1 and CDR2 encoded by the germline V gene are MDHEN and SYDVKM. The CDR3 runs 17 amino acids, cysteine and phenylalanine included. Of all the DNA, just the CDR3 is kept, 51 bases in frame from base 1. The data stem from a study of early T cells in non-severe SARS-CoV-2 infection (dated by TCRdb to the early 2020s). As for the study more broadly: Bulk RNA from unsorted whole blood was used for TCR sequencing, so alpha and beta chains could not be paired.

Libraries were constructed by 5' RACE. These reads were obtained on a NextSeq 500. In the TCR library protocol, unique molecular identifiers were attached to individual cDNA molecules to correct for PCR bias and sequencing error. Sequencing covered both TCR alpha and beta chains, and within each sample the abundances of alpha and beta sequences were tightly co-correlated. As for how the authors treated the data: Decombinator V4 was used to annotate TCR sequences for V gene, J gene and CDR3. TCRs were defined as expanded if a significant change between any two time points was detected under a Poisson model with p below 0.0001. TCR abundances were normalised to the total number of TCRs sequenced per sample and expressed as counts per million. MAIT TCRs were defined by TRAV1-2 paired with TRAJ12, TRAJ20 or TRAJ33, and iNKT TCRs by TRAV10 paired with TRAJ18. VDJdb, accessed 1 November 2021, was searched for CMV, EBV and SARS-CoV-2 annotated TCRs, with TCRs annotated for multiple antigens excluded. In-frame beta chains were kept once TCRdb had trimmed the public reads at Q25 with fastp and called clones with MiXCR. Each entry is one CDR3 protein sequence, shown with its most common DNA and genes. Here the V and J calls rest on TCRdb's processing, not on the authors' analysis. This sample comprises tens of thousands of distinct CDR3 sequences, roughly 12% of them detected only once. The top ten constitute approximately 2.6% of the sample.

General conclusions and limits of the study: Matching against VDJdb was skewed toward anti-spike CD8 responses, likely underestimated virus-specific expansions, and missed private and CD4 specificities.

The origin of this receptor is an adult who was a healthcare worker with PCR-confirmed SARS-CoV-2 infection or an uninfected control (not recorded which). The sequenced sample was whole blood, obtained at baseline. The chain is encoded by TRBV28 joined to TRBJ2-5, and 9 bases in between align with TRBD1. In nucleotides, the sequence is TGTGCCAGCAGTTTATCTAACAGGGGGCGCGCGAAGGAGACCCAGTACTTC. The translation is CASSLSNRGRAKETQYF.